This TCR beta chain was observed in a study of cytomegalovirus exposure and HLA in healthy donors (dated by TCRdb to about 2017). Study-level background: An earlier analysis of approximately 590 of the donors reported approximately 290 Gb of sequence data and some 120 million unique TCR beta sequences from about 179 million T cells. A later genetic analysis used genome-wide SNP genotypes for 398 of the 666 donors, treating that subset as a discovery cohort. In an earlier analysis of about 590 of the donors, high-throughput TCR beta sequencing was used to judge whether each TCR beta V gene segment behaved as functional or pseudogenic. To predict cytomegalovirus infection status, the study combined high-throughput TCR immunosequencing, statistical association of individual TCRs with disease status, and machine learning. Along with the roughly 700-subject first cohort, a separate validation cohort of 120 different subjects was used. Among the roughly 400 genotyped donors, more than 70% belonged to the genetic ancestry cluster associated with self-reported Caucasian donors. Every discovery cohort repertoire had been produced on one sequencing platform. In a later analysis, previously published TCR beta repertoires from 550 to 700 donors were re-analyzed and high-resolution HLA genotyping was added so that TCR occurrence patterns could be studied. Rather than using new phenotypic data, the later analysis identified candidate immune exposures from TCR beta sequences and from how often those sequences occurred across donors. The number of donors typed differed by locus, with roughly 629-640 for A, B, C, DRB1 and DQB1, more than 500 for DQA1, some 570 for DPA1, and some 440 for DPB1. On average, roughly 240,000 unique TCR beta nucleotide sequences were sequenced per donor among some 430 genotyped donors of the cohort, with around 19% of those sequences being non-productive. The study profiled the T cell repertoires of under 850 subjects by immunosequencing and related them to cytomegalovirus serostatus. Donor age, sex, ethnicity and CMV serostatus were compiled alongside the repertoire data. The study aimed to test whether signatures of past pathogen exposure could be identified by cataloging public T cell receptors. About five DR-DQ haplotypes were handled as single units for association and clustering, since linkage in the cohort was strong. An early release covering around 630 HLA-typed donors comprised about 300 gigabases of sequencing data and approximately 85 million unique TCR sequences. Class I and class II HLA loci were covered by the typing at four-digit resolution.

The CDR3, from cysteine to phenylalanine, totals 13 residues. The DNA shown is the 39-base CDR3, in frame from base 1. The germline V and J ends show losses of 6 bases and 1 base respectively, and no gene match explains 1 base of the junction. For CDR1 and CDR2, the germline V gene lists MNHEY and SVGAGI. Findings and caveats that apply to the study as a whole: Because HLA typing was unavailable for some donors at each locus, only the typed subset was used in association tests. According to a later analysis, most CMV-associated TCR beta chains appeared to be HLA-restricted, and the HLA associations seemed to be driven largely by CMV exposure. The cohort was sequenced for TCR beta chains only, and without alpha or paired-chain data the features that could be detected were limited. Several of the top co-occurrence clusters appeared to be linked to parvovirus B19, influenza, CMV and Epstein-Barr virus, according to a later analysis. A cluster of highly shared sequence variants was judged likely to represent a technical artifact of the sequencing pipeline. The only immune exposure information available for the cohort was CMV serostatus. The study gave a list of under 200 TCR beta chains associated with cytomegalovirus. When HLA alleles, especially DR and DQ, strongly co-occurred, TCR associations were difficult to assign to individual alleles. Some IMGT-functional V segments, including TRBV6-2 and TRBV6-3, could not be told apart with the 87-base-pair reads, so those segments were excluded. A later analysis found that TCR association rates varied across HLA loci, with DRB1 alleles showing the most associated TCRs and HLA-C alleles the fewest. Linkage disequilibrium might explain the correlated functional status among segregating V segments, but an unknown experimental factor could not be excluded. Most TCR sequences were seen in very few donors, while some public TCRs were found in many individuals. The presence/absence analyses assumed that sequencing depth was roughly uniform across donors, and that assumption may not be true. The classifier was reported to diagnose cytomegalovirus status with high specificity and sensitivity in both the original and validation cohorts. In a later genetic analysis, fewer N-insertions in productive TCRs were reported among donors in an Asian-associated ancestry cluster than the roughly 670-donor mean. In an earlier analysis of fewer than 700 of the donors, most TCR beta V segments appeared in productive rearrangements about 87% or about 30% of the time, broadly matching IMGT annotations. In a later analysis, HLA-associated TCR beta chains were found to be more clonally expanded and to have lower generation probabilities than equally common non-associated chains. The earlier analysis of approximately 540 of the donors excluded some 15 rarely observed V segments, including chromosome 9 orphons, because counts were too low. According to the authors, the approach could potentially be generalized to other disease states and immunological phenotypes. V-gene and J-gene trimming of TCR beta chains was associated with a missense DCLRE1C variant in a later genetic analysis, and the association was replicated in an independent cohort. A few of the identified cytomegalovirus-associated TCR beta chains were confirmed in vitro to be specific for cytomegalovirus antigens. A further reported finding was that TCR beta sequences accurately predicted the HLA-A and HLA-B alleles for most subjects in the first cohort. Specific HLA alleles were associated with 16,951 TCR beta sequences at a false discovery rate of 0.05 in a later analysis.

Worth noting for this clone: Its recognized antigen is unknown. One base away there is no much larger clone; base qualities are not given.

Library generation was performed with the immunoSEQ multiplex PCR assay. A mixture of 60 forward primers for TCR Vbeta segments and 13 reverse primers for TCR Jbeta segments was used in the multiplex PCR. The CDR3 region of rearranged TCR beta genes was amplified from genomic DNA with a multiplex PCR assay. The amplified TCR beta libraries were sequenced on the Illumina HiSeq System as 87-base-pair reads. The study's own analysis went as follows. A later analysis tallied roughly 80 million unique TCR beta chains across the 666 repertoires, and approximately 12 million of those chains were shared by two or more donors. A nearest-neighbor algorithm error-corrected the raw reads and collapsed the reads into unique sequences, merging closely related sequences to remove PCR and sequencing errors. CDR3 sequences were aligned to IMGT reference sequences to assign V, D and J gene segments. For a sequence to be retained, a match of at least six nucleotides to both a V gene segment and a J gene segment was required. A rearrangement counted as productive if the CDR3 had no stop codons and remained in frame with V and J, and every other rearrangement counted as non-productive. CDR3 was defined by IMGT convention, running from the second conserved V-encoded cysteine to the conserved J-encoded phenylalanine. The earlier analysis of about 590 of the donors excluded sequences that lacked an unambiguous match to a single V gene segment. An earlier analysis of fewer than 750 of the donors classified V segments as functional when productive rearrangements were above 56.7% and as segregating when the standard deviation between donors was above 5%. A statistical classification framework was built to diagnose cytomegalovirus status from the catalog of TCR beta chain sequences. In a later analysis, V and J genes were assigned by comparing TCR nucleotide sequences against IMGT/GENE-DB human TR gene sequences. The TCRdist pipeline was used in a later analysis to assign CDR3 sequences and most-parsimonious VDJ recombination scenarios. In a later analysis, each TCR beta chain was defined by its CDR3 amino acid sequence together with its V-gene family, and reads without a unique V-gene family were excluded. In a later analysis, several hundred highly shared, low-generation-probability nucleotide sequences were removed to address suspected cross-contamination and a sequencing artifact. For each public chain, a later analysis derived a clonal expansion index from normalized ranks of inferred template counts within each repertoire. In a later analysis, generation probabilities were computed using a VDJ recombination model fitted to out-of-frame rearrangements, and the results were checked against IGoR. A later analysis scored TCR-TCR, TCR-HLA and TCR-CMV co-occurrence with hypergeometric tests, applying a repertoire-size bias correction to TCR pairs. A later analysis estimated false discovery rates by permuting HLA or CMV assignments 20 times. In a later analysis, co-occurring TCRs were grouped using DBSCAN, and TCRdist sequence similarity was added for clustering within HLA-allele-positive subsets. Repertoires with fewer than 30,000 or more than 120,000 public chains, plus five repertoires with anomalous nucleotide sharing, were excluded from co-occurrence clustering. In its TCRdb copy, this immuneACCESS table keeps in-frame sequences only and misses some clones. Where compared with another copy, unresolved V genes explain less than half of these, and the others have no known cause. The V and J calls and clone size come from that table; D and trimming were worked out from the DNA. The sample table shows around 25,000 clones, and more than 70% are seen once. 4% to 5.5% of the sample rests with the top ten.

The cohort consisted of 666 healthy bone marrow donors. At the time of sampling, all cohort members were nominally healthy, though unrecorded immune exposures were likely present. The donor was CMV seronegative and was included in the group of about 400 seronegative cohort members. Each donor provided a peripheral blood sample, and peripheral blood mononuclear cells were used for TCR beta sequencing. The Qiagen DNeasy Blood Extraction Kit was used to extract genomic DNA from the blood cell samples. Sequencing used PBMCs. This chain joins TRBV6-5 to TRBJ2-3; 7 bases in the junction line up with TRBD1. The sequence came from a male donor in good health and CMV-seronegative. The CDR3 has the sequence CASSTGGTDTQYF. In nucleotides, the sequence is TGTGCCAGCAGCACAGGGGGCACAGATACGCAGTATTTT.